The rows below give T cell receptor beta chains drawn from one sample of a study of blood T cell repertoires in COVID-19. Some clones are missing from TCRdb's copy, which holds only in-frame ones; the method was immunoSEQ multiplex PCR. The sample holds about 110,000 clones, roughly four fifths seen once. The specimen was peripheral blood. These receptors were obtained from a woman in her sixties or seventies with acute or convalescent COVID-19. Both conserved end residues are part of each CDR3. The order of the fields is D gene, J gene, clone size, V gene, CDR3 DNA, CDR3 protein. The D gene is left open where the match is weak. Expanded clones are given a class, and other clones once, few, many or no size at all.

>.|TRBJ2-1|.|TRBV2
TGTGCCAGCACCGAGGGTAGCGCGAATGAGCAGTTCTTC
CASTEGSANEQFF
>TRBD2|TRBJ2-1|few|TRBV5-1
TGCGCCAGCAGCTTGGTACCGGGGGGGCACAATGAGCAGTTCTTC
CASSLVPGGHNEQFF
>TRBD1|TRBJ2-1|once|TRBV27
TGTGCCAGCAGTTCCGGACAGGTGGACAATGAGCAGTTCTTC
CASSSGQVDNEQFF
>TRBD2|TRBJ2-5|.|TRBV5-1
TGCGCCAGCAGCTTGGGCGGCGGGGGGGCCAAAGAGACCCAGTACTTC
CASSLGGGGAKETQYF
>.|TRBJ1-3|.|TRBV28
TGTGCCAGCAGTTCTCACGGAGCTAGCTCTGGAAACACCATATATTTT
CASSSHGASSGNTIYF
>TRBD1|TRBJ2-7|.|TRBV5-1
TGCGCCAGCAGCGTTACCGGGACAGGGGGCTTCACCTACGAGCAGTACTTC
CASSVTGTGGFTYEQYF
>.|TRBJ2-3|.|TRBV5-8
TGTGCCTGTAACACCAGGAGGCGGACAGATACGCAGTATTTT
CACNTRRRTDTQYF
>.|TRBJ2-1|.|TRBV5-1
TGCGCCAGCAGCTTAAACGGGGACTCCTCCTACAATGAGCAGTTCTTC
CASSLNGDSSYNEQFF
>TRBD1|TRBJ1-2|.|TRBV12-3/TRBV12-4
TGTGCCAGCAGTCACAGGGGGCTTGGGGGCTACACCTTC
CASSHRGLGGYTF
>.|TRBJ2-3|.|TRBV3-1/TRBV3-2
TGTGCCAGCAGCCCGCTGGTGGGAGGAAGCACAGATACGCAGTATTTT
CASSPLVGGSTDTQYF
>.|TRBJ2-7|many|TRBV18
TGTGCCAGCTCACCCGCTTTTAGAAACGAGCAGTACTTC
CASSPAFRNEQYF
>TRBD1|TRBJ1-3|.|TRBV14
TGTGCCAGCAGCCGACGGACAGGGGGCACACCCCGCTCTGGAAACACCATATATTTT
CASSRRTGGTPRSGNTIYF
>TRBD2|TRBJ2-1|.|TRBV7-3
TGTGCCAGCAGTCCTCGGGAGCGGGGGTGGGGTGAGCAGTTCTTC
CASSPRERGWGEQFF
>.|TRBJ1-4|.|TRBV28
TGTGCCAGCAGCCCTACCCATCCTGCAACTAATGAAAAACTGTTTTTT
CASSPTHPATNEKLFF
>TRBD1|TRBJ1-2|.|TRBV15
TGTGCCACCAGCAGAGATGAGGGACAGGGGGCAATCTATGGCTACACCTTC
CATSRDEGQGAIYGYTF
>TRBD1|TRBJ1-2|.|TRBV4-3
TGCGCCAGCAGCCAGGGCGGACAGGGGGTAGGCTATGGCTACACCTTC
CASSQGGQGVGYGYTF
>TRBD2|TRBJ2-5|.|TRBV2
TGTGCCAGCAGTGAATTACTAGCGGGAGGGCCAGAAGGGACCCAGTACTTC
CASSELLAGGPEGTQYF
>.|TRBJ1-2|.|TRBV9
TGTGCCAGCAGCGTAGCCAACAGCTTTTATGGCTACACCTTC
CASSVANSFYGYTF
>.|TRBJ2-5|.|TRBV7-3
TGTGCCAGCAGCTCGGGAGTAAAAGAGACCCAGTACTTC
CASSSGVKETQYF
>TRBD1|TRBJ2-3|.|TRBV18
TGTGCCAGCTCACCACCGACAGGGGGGACAGATACGCAGTATTTT
CASSPPTGGTDTQYF
>.|TRBJ1-1|few|TRBV19
TGTGCCAGTAGTATACCTGGGAGGGCAGCTTTCTTT
CASSIPGRAAFF
>.|TRBJ1-5|.|TRBV6-1
TGTGCCAGCAGTGAACAGGGCTCACGCAATCAGCCCCAGCATTTT
CASSEQGSRNQPQHF
>TRBD1|TRBJ1-3|.|TRBV18
TGTGCCAGCTCACCCGACAGGGGGCCAGGAAACACCATATATTTT
CASSPDRGPGNTIYF
>.|TRBJ1-4|.|TRBV2
TGTGCCAGCCGAGACAGGCCTAATGAAAAACTGTTTTTT
CASRDRPNEKLFF
>.|TRBJ2-2|once|TRBV24-1
TGTGCCACCAGTCATAGCGGGAACACCGGGGAGCTGTTTTTT
CATSHSGNTGELFF
>TRBD1|TRBJ2-3|.|TRBV24-1
TGTGCCACCAGTGATTGGTTGGGACAGACCACAGATACGCAGTATTTT
CATSDWLGQTTDTQYF
>.|TRBJ1-1|.|TRBV28
TGTGCCAGCAGTTTATTGCCGACCGCCCAGGGCACTGAAGCTTTCTTT
CASSLLPTAQGTEAFF
>.|TRBJ2-3|.|TRBV6-5
TGTGCCAGCAGTTACACTAGCAGTGGGGCAGATACGCAGTATTTT
CASSYTSSGADTQYF
>TRBD2|TRBJ2-7|.|TRBV20-1
TGCAGTGCTAGTAATCGGCGGGAGGGCTCCTACGAGCAGTACTTC
CSASNRREGSYEQYF
>TRBD1|TRBJ1-5|.|TRBV28
TGTGCCAGCAGTTTCCAGGGGGCGTTAAAGCCCCAGCATTTT
CASSFQGALKPQHF
>.|TRBJ1-2|.|TRBV6-2/TRBV6-3
TGTGCCAGCAGTTACTCCGGGAGGACAAGCCGTGGTGGCTACACCTTC
CASSYSGRTSRGGYTF
>.|TRBJ2-1|.|TRBV28
TGTGCCAGCAGTTTACTAGCCACCTACAATGAGCAGTTCTTC
CASSLLATYNEQFF
>.|TRBJ1-1|.|TRBV6-5
TGTGCCAGCAGTTATTCTGTTTTGAACACTGAAGCTTTCTTT
CASSYSVLNTEAFF
>.|TRBJ2-1|.|TRBV19
TGTGCCAGCTGCTATGGAGGGGTAGATCGAGGCAATGAGCAGTTCTTC
CASCYGGVDRGNEQFF
>TRBD1|TRBJ2-6|.|TRBV2
TGTGCCAGCAGTTCTCCCGGGACAGGGTTTGGGGCCAACGTCCTGACTTTC
CASSSPGTGFGANVLTF
>.|TRBJ2-6|.|TRBV24-1
TGTGCCACGAGCAGGGGCGACGGGGCCAACGTCCTGACTTTC
CATSRGDGANVLTF
>.|TRBJ1-5|.|TRBV28
TGTGCCAGCAGTCGAGATAGCAATCAGCCCCAGCATTTT
CASSRDSNQPQHF
>TRBD1|TRBJ1-1|.|TRBV6-6
TGTGCCATAAATTTGAACACAGGGGGAGGGGGGACTGAAGCTTTCTTT
CAINLNTGGGGTEAFF
>.|TRBJ1-5|once|TRBV5-5
TGTGCCAGCAGCTTGGGACGGGAACGGGGTCAGCCCCAGCATTTT
CASSLGRERGQPQHF
>.|TRBJ2-2|.|TRBV7-3
TGTGCCAGCAGCCTGCAAAGAGACACCGGGGAGCTGTTTTTT
CASSLQRDTGELFF
>TRBD2|TRBJ2-1|.|TRBV6-5
TGTGCCAGCAGTTACTTCGCTAGCGGGAGCTATGAGCAGTTCTTC
CASSYFASGSYEQFF
>TRBD2|TRBJ2-1|.|TRBV4-1
TGCGCCAGCAGCATCGGGGCTAGCGGAAACTACAATGAGCAGTTCTTC
CASSIGASGNYNEQFF
>.|TRBJ1-6|.|TRBV7-8
TGTGCCAGCCGCCTGAGTTGGTCCGATTCACCCCTCCACTTT
CASRLSWSDSPLHF
>.|TRBJ1-3|few|TRBV2
TGTGCCAGCAGCGGGGGCACCATATATTTT
CASSGGTIYF
>TRBD2|TRBJ2-2|.|TRBV5-4
TGTGCCAGCAGCTCCGTCTACTCTAGCGGGGGGGCCTCCGGGGAGCTGTTTTTT
CASSSVYSSGGASGELFF
>.|TRBJ1-5|few|TRBV6-5
TGTGCCAGCAGCGGTAATCAGCCCCAGCATTTT
CASSGNQPQHF
>.|TRBJ2-7|.|TRBV13
TGTGCCAGCAGCTTAGGTCGCTCCTACGAGCAGTACTTC
CASSLGRSYEQYF
>.|TRBJ1-4|.|TRBV7-9
TGTGCCAGCAGCTCCTACCGGGGAGGAACTAATGAAAAACTGTTTTTT
CASSSYRGGTNEKLFF
>.|TRBJ1-2|.|TRBV2
TGTGCCAGCAGTGAAGAACCAGTCTTCATATATGGCTACACCTTC
CASSEEPVFIYGYTF
>TRBD1|TRBJ1-2|.|TRBV6-5
TGTGCCAGCAGTTACAGGGGGACAGGGAACTATGGCTACACCTTC
CASSYRGTGNYGYTF
>.|TRBJ1-4|.|TRBV4-2
TGTGCCAGCAGCGCCCCCGGGAGTAAAAATGAAAAACTGTTTTTT
CASSAPGSKNEKLFF
>TRBD2|TRBJ2-1|.|TRBV5-1
TGCGCCAGCAGCTCACTAGCGGGAGGGTACAATGAGCAGTTCTTC
CASSSLAGGYNEQFF
>TRBD2|TRBJ2-5|few|TRBV5-4
TGTGCCAGCAGCTTTCCTAGCGGGAGTGGTGAGACCCAGTACTTC
CASSFPSGSGETQYF
>TRBD2|TRBJ2-3|.|TRBV5-4
TGTGCCAGCAGCCCTGATCGGGAGGGGGCAGATACGCAGTATTTT
CASSPDREGADTQYF
>.|TRBJ1-5|.|TRBV2
TGTGCCAGCAGCCATTCGGGGGGGACTATATGGGGCAATCAGCCCCAGCATTTT
CASSHSGGTIWGNQPQHF